This T cell receptor (beta chain) was identified during a study of human T cells and chemical hapten exposure. General study points: It should be noted that donors had alopecia, so their immune response may differ from healthy people's. Patch test score was positively correlated with the counts of PT1 expanded TCRs.

Time point defined: patch test 3, about 24 weeks after DPC sensitization. Regarding treatment: therapeutic diphenylcyclopropenone sensitization with weekly scalp DPC. V was pared by 3 bases and J by 6 bases, with 5 bases of the junction left unmatched. The CDR3 totals 14 residues. From germline, CDR1 is SEHNR and CDR2 FQNEAQ (reference sequence). This clonotype turned up a few times. Its antigen is as yet unknown. TCRdb ran MiXCR on the RACE reads and lists one entry per CDR3 protein. The table lists tens of thousands of distinct CDR3 sequences, under 15% of them singletons. This TCR was sampled from a woman aged 50 to 60 with alopecia areata. Some clones in this sample may be carry-over from other donors' samples. This rearrangement joins TRBV7-9 to TRBJ2-1; 7 bases match TRBD2. Sequenced material: whole blood, taken in connection with sensitization to the hapten diphenylcyclopropenone (DPC). The CDR3 protein is CASSFAGELNEQFF. The DNA for the CDR3 is TGTGCCAGCAGCTTTGCGGGAGAACTCAATGAGCAGTTCTTC. Combining the CDR3 with reference TRBV7-9 and TRBJ2-1 gives the whole variable domain DTGVSQNPRHKITKRGQNVTFRCDPISEHNRLYWYRQTLGQGPEFLTYFQNEAQLEKSRLLSDRFSAERPKGSFSTLEIQRTEQGDSAMYLCASSFAGELNEQFFGPGTRLTVL.